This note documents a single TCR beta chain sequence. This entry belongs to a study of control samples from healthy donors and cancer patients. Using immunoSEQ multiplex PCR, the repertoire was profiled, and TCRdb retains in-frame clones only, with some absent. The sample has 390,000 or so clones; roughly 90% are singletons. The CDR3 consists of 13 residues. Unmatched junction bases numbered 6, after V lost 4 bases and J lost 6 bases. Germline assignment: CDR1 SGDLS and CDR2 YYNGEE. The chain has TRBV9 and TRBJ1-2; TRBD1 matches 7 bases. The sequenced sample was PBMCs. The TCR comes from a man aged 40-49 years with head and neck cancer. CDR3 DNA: TGTGCCAGCAGCCTTCGGGACAGTAATGGCTACACCTTC. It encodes CASSLRDSNGYTF.